The sequence of this T cell receptor beta chain was determined in a study of T cell changes during pregnancy in multiple sclerosis. Clones were sequenced by immunoSEQ multiplex PCR, and TCRdb holds only the in-frame ones, with some missing. The repertoire holds around 80,000 clones, with roughly nine tenths as singletons. The length of the CDR3 is 13 residues. Trimming took off 4 bases at V and 6 bases at J, with 13 bases between the two ends. Germline CDR1 reads SGHDT; CDR2 reads YYEEEE. The chain recombines TRBV5-6 with TRBJ1-1, with D perhaps matching TRBD1 (6 bases). This clonotype originated in a female donor with multiple sclerosis, enrolled in a pregnancy study. This specimen was peripheral blood, taken before pregnancy. CDR3 in amino acids: CASSMAGAAEAFF. For the CDR3, the DNA is TGTGCCAGCAGCATGGCAGGGGCGGCTGAAGCTTTCTTT.